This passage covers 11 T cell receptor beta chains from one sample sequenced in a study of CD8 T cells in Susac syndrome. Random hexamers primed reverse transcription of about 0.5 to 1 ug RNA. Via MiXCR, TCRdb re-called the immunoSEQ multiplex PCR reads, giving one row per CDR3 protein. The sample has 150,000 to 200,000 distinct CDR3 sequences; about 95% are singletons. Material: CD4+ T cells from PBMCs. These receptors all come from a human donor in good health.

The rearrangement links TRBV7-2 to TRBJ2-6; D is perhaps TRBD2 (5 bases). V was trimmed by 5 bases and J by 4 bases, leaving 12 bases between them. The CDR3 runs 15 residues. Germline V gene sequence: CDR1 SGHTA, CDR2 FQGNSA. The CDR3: CASSTLGVGANVLTF. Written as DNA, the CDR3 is TGTGCCAGCAGCACCCTCGGGGTAGGGGCCAACGTCCTGACTTTC.

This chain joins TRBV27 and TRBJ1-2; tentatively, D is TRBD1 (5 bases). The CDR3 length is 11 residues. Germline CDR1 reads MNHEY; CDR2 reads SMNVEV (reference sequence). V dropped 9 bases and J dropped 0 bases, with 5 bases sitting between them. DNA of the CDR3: TGTGCCAGGACAGCTAACTATGGCTACACCTTC. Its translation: CARTANYGYTF.

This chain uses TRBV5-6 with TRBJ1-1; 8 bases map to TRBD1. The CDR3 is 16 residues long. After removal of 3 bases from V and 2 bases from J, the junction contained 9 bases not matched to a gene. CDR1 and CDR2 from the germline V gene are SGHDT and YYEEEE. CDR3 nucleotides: TGTGCCAGCAGCTCAGCCCCGACAGGGGCCAACACTGAAGCTTTCTTT. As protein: CASSSAPTGANTEAFF.

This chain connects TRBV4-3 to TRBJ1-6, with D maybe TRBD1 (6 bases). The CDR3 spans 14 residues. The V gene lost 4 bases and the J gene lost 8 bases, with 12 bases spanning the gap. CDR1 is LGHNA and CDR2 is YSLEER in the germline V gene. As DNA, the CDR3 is TGCGCCAGCAGCCGGACAGCCGATCATTCACCCCTCCACTTT. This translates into CASSRTADHSPLHF.

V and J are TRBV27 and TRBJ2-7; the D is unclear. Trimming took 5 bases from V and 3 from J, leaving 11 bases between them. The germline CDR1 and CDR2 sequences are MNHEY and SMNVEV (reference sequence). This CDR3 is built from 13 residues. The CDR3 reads CASSTAISYEQYF. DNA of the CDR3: TGTGCCAGCAGTACGGCCATCAGCTACGAGCAGTACTTC.

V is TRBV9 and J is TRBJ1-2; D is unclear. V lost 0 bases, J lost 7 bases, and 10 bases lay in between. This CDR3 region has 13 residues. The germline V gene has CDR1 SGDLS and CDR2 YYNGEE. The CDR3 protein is CASSVGTGAGYTF. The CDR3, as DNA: TGTGCCAGCAGCGTAGGGACGGGAGCTGGCTACACCTTC. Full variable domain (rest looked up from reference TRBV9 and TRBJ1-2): DSGVTQTPKHLITATGQRVTLRCSPRSGDLSVYWYQQSLDQGLQFLIQYYNGEERAKGNILERFSAQQFPDLHSELNLSSLELGDSALYFCASSVGTGAGYTFGSGTRLTVV.

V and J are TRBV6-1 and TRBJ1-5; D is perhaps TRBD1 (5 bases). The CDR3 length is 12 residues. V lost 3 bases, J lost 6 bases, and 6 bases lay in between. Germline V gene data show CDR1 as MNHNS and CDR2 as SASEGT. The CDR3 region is CASSDRVQPQHF. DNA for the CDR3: TGTGCCAGCAGTGACAGGGTTCAGCCCCAGCATTTT.

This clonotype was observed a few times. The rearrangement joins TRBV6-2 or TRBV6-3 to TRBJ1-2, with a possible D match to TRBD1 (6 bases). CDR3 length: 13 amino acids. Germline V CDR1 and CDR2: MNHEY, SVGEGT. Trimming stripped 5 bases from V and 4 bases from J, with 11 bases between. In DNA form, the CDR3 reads TGTGCCAGCAGTACAGGACAGCGCTATGGCTACACCTTC. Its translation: CASSTGQRYGYTF.

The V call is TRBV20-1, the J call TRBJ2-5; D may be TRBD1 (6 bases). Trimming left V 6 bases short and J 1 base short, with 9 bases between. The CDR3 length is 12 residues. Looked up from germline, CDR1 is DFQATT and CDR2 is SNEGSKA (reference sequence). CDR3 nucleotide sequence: TGCAGTGCAGGCAGGGGCCAAGAGACCCAGTACTTC. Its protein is CSAGRGQETQYF.

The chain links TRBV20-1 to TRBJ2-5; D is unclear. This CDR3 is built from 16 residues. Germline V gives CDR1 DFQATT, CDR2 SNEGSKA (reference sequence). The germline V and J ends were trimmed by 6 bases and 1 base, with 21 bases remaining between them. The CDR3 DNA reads TGCAGTGCGAACCCTATGGTAGTATCGGGCCAAGAGACCCAGTACTTC. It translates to CSANPMVVSGQETQYF.

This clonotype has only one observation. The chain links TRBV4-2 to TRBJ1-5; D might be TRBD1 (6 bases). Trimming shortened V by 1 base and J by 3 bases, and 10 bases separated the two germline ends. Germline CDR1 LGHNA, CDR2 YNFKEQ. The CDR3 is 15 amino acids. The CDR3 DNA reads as TGTGCCAGCAGCCAAGTACAGGGCTCCAATCAGCCCCAGCATTTT. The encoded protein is CASSQVQGSNQPQHF.